The present T cell receptor (beta chain) was sequenced within a study of blood T cells in healthy people across ages. Germline CDR1 DFQATT, CDR2 SNEGSKA (reference sequence). This CDR3 is built from 14 residues. V gave up 5 bases and J gave up 3 bases, with 14 bases separating them. A second PCR of 7 to 11 cycles used a sample-barcoded 5' primer and a J-beta primer mix. A minimum of 2.5 million CDR3-containing paired-end reads was obtained for each sample. TCRdb passed the 5' RACE reads through MiXCR, listing each CDR3 protein once. Among around 1.5 million distinct CDR3 sequences listed, roughly 59% were seen once. Per sample, a minimum of 6 million PBMCs were isolated.

The V call is TRBV20-1, the J call TRBJ1-5; unclear D gene. The TCR comes from a man aged 18 to 29 in good health. Source material: blood. CDR3: CSAAVGHPNQPQHF. The DNA for the CDR3 is TGCAGTGCTGCCGTCGGCCACCCCAATCAGCCCCAGCATTTT.